This TCR beta chain was identified in a study of regulatory T cells. V dropped 2 bases and J dropped 4 bases, with 12 bases sitting between them. This CDR3 is built from 14 residues. Germline CDR1 SGHNT, CDR2 YENEEA. Amplification used 52 TRBV primers and 13 TRBJ primers. Profiled with immunoSEQ multiplex PCR; TCRdb holds only in-frame clones, not every one. The sample records about 35,000 clones, about 91% being singletons. Concerning this clone itself: Its antigen is currently unknown. Other DNA variants within this sample encode the same CDR3.

Study-wide results and limits: In CD3G-deficient patients, conventional CD4+ T cells were enriched for hydrophobic CDR3 residues at positions 6 and 7. In patients, unique TRB V-J pairs were restricted and V/J usage skewed, especially in Tregs.

The clonotype comes from a person between 18 and 30 years old with CD3G deficiency. Sequenced: conventional CD4+ T cells sorted from blood. The rearrangement joins TRBV11-3 to TRBJ2-7; D gene ambiguous. The CDR3 loop is CASSLRGSIYEQYF. DNA of the CDR3: TGTGCCAGCAGCTTAAGAGGTTCAATATACGAGCAGTACTTC.